This T cell receptor (beta chain) stems from a study of T cell clonality in common variable immunodeficiency. Study-wide results and caveats: CVID subjects showed higher TCRbeta clonality than healthy controls. Repertoire-complication correlations in CVID were limited by patient heterogeneity. Reportedly, TCR beta sequences from common variable immunodeficiency showed fewer deletions and N-nucleotide insertions. Fewer TCRbeta clones were shared among CVID subjects than controls.

A remark on this clone: The antigen remains undetermined. The read comes to an end 3 residues before the CDR3 does, leaving the germline J gene to fill in the end.

Control and CVID samples contributed equal amounts of genomic DNA. Some clones are missing from TCRdb's copy, which holds only in-frame ones; the method was immunoSEQ multiplex PCR. The repertoire yields about 19,000 clones, none seen only once; the top ten contain under 25%. Germline V lookup: CDR1 SEHNR, CDR2 FQNEAQ (reference sequence). Trimming left V 1 base short and J 4 bases short, with 7 bases between. The CDR3 consists of 13 residues. Sequenced: peripheral blood mononuclear cells. The chain employs TRBV7-9 and TRBJ1-2; no clear D gene. The clonotype comes from a human donor with common variable immunodeficiency. CDR3 sequence reads: CASSLGGPYGYTF. Partial CDR3 DNA: TGTGCCAGCAGCTTAGGCGGCCCCTATGGC.